This TCR beta chain is from a study of regulatory T cells in long-lasting Graves disease. Regarding the study as a whole: Preferential use of TRBV28, TRBJ1-2 and TRBJ2-5 was seen in persistent disease.

To make TCR beta libraries, researchers used iRepertoire HTBI primers and Arm-PCR of CDR3 regions. TCRdb itself ran the multiplex PCR reads through MiXCR, one entry per CDR3 protein. The data contain more than 450,000 distinct CDR3 sequences, around 12% of them singletons. The CDR3 consists of 17 residues. CDR1 is SGHNT and CDR2 is YYREEE in the germline V gene (reference sequence). V lost 4 bases to trimming and J lost 0 bases; unmatched junction nucleotides: 12. This clonotype was observed a handful of times. Antigen: not known. Time point given: newly diagnosed GD, antithyroid drugs for less than 3 months. Generation of the TCR library employed RNA extracted from PBMCs. These data also formed part of another study, on T cells in Graves' hyperthyroidism and ophthalmopathy. That study adds: The study based diagnoses on clinical symptoms, serum thyroxine and TRAb, thyroid ultrasound and orbital computed tomography. The HTBI primer set drove a first-round RT-PCR of the TCR CDR3.

The receptor's source is a woman aged 30 to 39 with Graves disease. The chain carries TRBV5-4 and TRBJ1-1; 7 bases agree with TRBD1. This specimen was peripheral blood mononuclear cells (PBMCs), taken at new diagnosis, from a patient treated with antithyroid drugs. CDR3 sequence reads: CASSRQYRGRMNTEAFF. In DNA, the CDR3 is TGTGCCAGCAGCCGACAGTACAGGGGTAGGATGAACACTGAAGCTTTCTTT. The whole variable domain, filled in from reference TRBV5-4 and TRBJ1-1, reads ETGVTQSPTHLIKTRGQQVTLRCSSQSGHNTVSWYQQALGQGPQFIFQYYREEENGRGNFPPRFSGLQFPNYSSELNVNALELDDSALYLCASSRQYRGRMNTEAFFGQGTRLTVV.